The 4 T cell receptor beta chains in this list originate from one sample, sequenced in a study of shared clonotypes between healthy human individuals. The repertoire was sequenced with immunoSEQ multiplex PCR; TCRdb's copy has only in-frame clones and lacks some. The sample lists around 240,000 clones, about 69% seen once, with around 10% in the top ten. Specimen: memory CD4+ T cells sorted from blood. The subset denotes: CD45RA-negative fraction. Receptors originate from a man aged 25 to 45 in good health.

The chain is built from TRBV9 and TRBJ2-3; D may be TRBD1 (6 bases). This CDR3 is built from 15 residues. In germline, CDR1 is SGDLS, CDR2 YYNGEE. Trimming pared 1 base from V and 2 bases from J, leaving 11 bases between. CDR3 DNA sequence: TGTGCCAGCAGCGTACTGGGGGCCTCCACAGATACGCAGTATTTT. Encoded protein: CASSVLGASTDTQYF.

This clone was detected ten times or more. This rearrangement joins TRBV7-8 to TRBJ2-6; the D is unclear. The CDR3 extends over 16 amino acids. The V gene's germline CDR1 is SGHVS and CDR2 FQNEAQ. V was pared by 7 bases and J by 3 bases, with 16 bases between. The CDR3 DNA reads TGTGCCAGCACCCCTTCATCGCGCGTTGGGGCCAACGTCCTGACTTTC. It codes for CASTPSSRVGANVLTF. Full variable domain (rest looked up from reference TRBV7-8 and TRBJ2-6): GAGVSQSPRYKVAKRGQDVALRCDPISGHVSLFWYQQALGQGPEFLTYFQNEAQLDKSGLPSDRFFAERPEGSVSTLKIQRTQQEDSAVYLCASTPSSRVGANVLTFGAGSRLTVL.

The V and J genes are TRBV28 and TRBJ2-5; D may match TRBD1 or TRBD2 (5 bases each). The CDR3 spans 15 residues. V lost 5 bases and J 3 bases, leaving 16 bases between the germline ends. Germline CDR1 reads MDHEN; CDR2 reads SYDVKM. The CDR3 reads CASSAPGPYKETQYF. For the CDR3, the DNA is TGTGCCAGCAGTGCGCCGGGACCTTACAAAGAGACCCAGTACTTC.

This clone was seen just once. As DNA, the CDR3 is TGTGCCAGCAGTGAGAGGGACTACCCGGCCTACAATGAGCAGTTCTTC. This gives the protein CASSERDYPAYNEQFF. This chain connects TRBV2 to TRBJ2-1; 7 bases line up with TRBD2. CDR3 length: 16 amino acids. Trimming took 3 bases from V and 2 from J; bases not matched to a gene: 7. Germline CDR1 is SNHLY and CDR2 is FYNNEI.